The 28 T cell receptor beta chains reported below all come from one sample, sequenced in a study of control samples from healthy donors and cancer patients. TCRdb's copy holds only in-frame clones and misses some; the assay was immunoSEQ multiplex PCR. The sample contains approximately 140,000 clones, about nine tenths of which appear only once. Sequencing was done on a sample of PBMCs. The receptor set was obtained from a man aged 45-65 years with head and neck cancer.

This clone appeared once. The chain uses TRBV5-8 and TRBJ1-5; no clear D. The CDR3 covers 13 residues. The germline gives CDR1 SGHTS, CDR2 YDEGEE. V lost 5 bases and J 0 bases, leaving 6 bases between the germline ends. CDR3: CASSPDSNQPQHF. CDR3 bases: TGTGCCAGCAGTCCAGATAGCAATCAGCCCCAGCATTTT. Combining the CDR3 with reference TRBV5-8 and TRBJ1-5 gives the whole variable domain EAGVTQSPTHLIKTRGQQATLRCSPISGHTSVYWYQQALGLGLQFLLWYDEGEERNRGNFPPRFSGRQFPNYSSELNVNALELEDSALYLCASSPDSNQPQHFGDGTRLSIL.

The chain couples TRBV2 to TRBJ1-3; D might be TRBD1 (5 bases). The CDR3 is 13 amino acids. Germline CDR1 reads SNHLY; CDR2 reads FYNNEI. Deletions cut 1 base from V and 9 bases from J, with 10 bases between. As DNA, the CDR3 is TGTGCCAGCAGTGAAGAAGGCGGGGGCACCATATATTTT. Translation: CASSEEGGGTIYF.

The chain carries TRBV5-1 and TRBJ1-1; D is uncertain. Per germline, CDR1 SGHRS and CDR2 YFSETQ. This CDR3 has 14 residues. Trimming took 5 bases from V and 4 from J, leaving 15 bases between them. CDR3 residues: CASSIRAVPTEAFF. In DNA, the CDR3 is TGCGCCAGCAGTATCCGTGCTGTGCCCACTGAAGCTTTCTTT.

The rearrangement links TRBV5-1 to TRBJ2-2; D might be TRBD2 (5 bases). Trimming removed 4 bases from V and 0 bases from J, with 13 bases in between. Germline CDR1 SGHRS, CDR2 YFSETQ. The CDR3 contains 16 residues. The CDR3: CASSRSGNPNTGELFF. The CDR3 DNA sequence: TGCGCCAGCAGCCGATCGGGAAACCCGAACACCGGGGAGCTGTTTTTT.

The V and J genes are TRBV6-1 and TRBJ2-7, with D tentatively TRBD1 or TRBD2 (5 bases each). The length of the CDR3 is 15 residues. V lost 3 bases and J 2 bases, leaving 14 bases between the germline ends. The germline V gene has CDR1 MNHNS and CDR2 SASEGT. CDR3 protein: CASSEQLEGTYEQYF. The CDR3 bases are TGTGCCAGCAGTGAGCAGCTAGAGGGGACCTACGAGCAGTACTTC.

The chain joins TRBV7-9 to TRBJ2-1; D is ambiguous. With 3 bases removed from V and 2 bases from J, the gap between germline ends came to 8 bases. The germline CDR1 and CDR2 sequences are SEHNR and FQNEAQ (reference sequence). The CDR3 sequence is 14 residues long. The CDR3 region has the DNA TGTGCCAGCAGCTTTAGCTCGCCCTACAATGAGCAGTTCTTC. Translation: CASSFSSPYNEQFF. The full variable domain, its missing parts supplied by reference TRBV7-9 and TRBJ2-1, is DTGVSQNPRHKITKRGQNVTFRCDPISEHNRLYWYRQTLGQGPEFLTYFQNEAQLEKSRLLSDRFSAERPKGSFSTLEIQRTEQGDSAMYLCASSFSSPYNEQFFGPGTRLTVL.

The chain combines TRBV2 with TRBJ1-1; D remains ambiguous. V lost 6 bases and J 3 bases, leaving 8 bases between the germline ends. The CDR3 is 12 residues long. CDR1 SNHLY and CDR2 FYNNEI come from the germline V gene. Written as DNA, the CDR3 is TGTGCCAGCAGGAGGCGGGACACTGAAGCTTTCTTT. This sequence encodes CASRRRDTEAFF.

CDR3 in DNA: TGTGCCAGCAGCTTAGTCCTCGGTGGTGAAAAACTGTTTTTT. Translating it yields CASSLVLGGEKLFF. This chain links TRBV11-2 with TRBJ1-4, with D hard to call. Trimming left V 1 base short and J 7 bases short, with 10 bases between. This CDR3 contains 14 residues. Germline CDR1 SGHAT, CDR2 FQNNGV.

The chain uses TRBV7-3 and TRBJ2-2, with 11 bases fitting TRBD2. The germline V gene encodes CDR1 SGHTA and CDR2 FQGTGA. Trimming took 4 bases from V and 7 from J; bases not matched to a gene: 11. The length of the CDR3 is 17 residues. This CDR3 is CASSSSIAGGPVGELFF. For the CDR3, the DNA is TGTGCCAGCAGCTCCTCCATAGCGGGGGGGCCCGTCGGGGAGCTGTTTTTT.

The rearrangement joins TRBV15 to TRBJ2-7; D possibly corresponds to TRBD1 (6 bases). Germline-derived CDR1 and CDR2 are LNHNV and YYDKDF (reference sequence). The V and J ends lost 4 bases and 6 bases respectively, with 10 bases between them. This CDR3 is built from 12 residues. The CDR3 loop is CATSNRAGEQYF. The CDR3 nucleotides are TGTGCCACCAGCAACAGGGCTGGCGAGCAGTACTTC.

The V call is TRBV24-1, the J call TRBJ2-1; D gene uncertain. V was cut by 3 bases and J by 7 bases, with 15 bases left in between. This CDR3 is 15 amino acids long. CDR1 is KGHDR and CDR2 is SFDVKD in the germline V gene. CDR3 coding DNA: TGTGCCACCAGTGATAGCAGCATTTTCACAAATGAGCAGTTCTTC. It encodes CATSDSSIFTNEQFF.

The CDR3 nucleotides read TGTGCCAGCAGCTCGGGGTTTAGCGGGGCGAACACCGGGGAGCTGTTTTTT. This translates into CASSSGFSGANTGELFF. This chain connects TRBV5-4 to TRBJ2-2; 8 nucleotides line up with TRBD2. J was trimmed by 0 bases and V by 3 bases; bases with no gene match: 7. This CDR3 comprises 17 residues. Germline V CDR1 and CDR2: SGHNT, YYREEE (reference sequence).

The chain couples TRBV27 to TRBJ2-2; 10 bases align to TRBD2. The CDR3 has 15 residues. Trimming cost V 3 bases and J 5 bases; bases outside gene matches: 3. The germline V gene has CDR1 MNHEY and CDR2 SMNVEV (reference sequence). The CDR3 here is CASSFYSGRTGELFF. The CDR3 DNA is TGTGCCAGCAGTTTTTATAGCGGGAGGACCGGGGAGCTGTTTTTT.

The chain carries TRBV27 and TRBJ2-5, with D perhaps assigned TRBD1 or TRBD2 (5 bases each). Per germline, CDR1 MNHEY and CDR2 SMNVEV (reference sequence). V lost 5 bases and J lost 10, with 20 bases in between. CDR3 length: 14 residues. The CDR3 spells CASSTGTATGIQYF. CDR3 in DNA: TGTGCCAGCAGTACCGGGACCGCAACGGGGATCCAGTACTTC.

The genes are TRBV9 and TRBJ2-5, with 9 bases identical to TRBD1. The CDR3 totals 14 residues. In germline, CDR1 is SGDLS, CDR2 YYNGEE. V shed 3 bases, J shed 3 bases, and the junction held 3 bases outside the gene matches. The CDR3 region has the DNA TGTGCCAGCAGCGCTCGGACAGGGGAAGAGACCCAGTACTTC. Residues: CASSARTGEETQYF.

The CDR3 spells CASSEATVYGYTF. DNA for the CDR3: TGTGCCAGCAGTGAAGCGACGGTTTATGGCTACACCTTC. This chain connects TRBV6-1 to TRBJ1-2, with D hard to call. Germline CDR1 is MNHNS and CDR2 is SASEGT. CDR3 length: 13 residues. Trimming pared 0 bases from V and 5 bases from J, leaving 7 bases between.

The rearrangement links TRBV29-1 to TRBJ1-2; possible D gene TRBD1, 5 bases. The CDR3 runs to 11 residues. Germline CDR1 is SQVTM and CDR2 is ANQGSEA. The ends were cut back, 5 bases at V and 3 bases at J, with 7 bases in the middle. CDR3 nucleotide sequence: TGCAGCGTTTGGGGGGACTATGGCTACACCTTC. This codes for CSVWGDYGYTF. Complete variable domain (other parts from reference TRBV29-1 and TRBJ1-2): SAVISQKPSRDICQRGTSLTIQCQVDSQVTMMFWYRQQPGQSLTLIATANQGSEATYESGFVIDKFPISRPNLTFSTLTVSNMSPEDSSIYLCSVWGDYGYTFGSGTRLTVV.

This clone was seen a single time. This chain connects TRBV7-2 to TRBJ1-1; D is possibly TRBD1 (5 bases). V was pared by 1 base and J by 3 bases, with 15 bases between. Germline CDR1 is SGHTA and CDR2 is FQGNSA. The CDR3 contains 16 residues. CDR3 in DNA: TGTGCCAGCAGCTTAGGTCAGACCCTGGGGGACACTGAAGCTTTCTTT. Residues: CASSLGQTLGDTEAFF.

This sequence joins TRBV4-2 and TRBJ2-1; D is unclear. Germline V gene lookup returns CDR1 LGHNA and CDR2 YNFKEQ. This CDR3 region has 15 residues. The ends were cut back, 0 bases at V and 4 bases at J, with 10 bases in the middle. CDR3 in amino acids: CASSQERLQYNEQFF. The CDR3 nucleotides are TGTGCCAGCAGCCAAGAGAGACTTCAATACAATGAGCAGTTCTTC.

The chain combines TRBV10-3 with TRBJ2-6; a possible D gene is TRBD2 (5 bases). The CDR3 contains 19 residues. Germline V gives CDR1 ENHRY, CDR2 SYGVKD. V was cut by 3 bases and J by 2 bases, with 20 bases left in between. The CDR3 reads CAISDRYGRGIPGANVLTF. In nucleotides, the CDR3 is TGTGCCATCAGTGACAGATACGGAAGAGGGATCCCTGGGGCCAACGTCCTGACTTTC.

This chain joins TRBV3-1 (or the pseudogene TRBV3-2) and TRBJ2-2; TRBD2 agrees at 8 bases. This CDR3 contains 15 residues. The germline V gene encodes CDR1 LGHDT and CDR2 YNNKEL (reference sequence). V lost 3 bases to trimming and J lost 5 bases; unmatched junction nucleotides: 5. CDR3 protein: CASSQVAGFTGELFF. CDR3 DNA: TGTGCCAGCAGCCAGGTAGCGGGGTTTACCGGGGAGCTGTTTTTT.

The rearrangement joins TRBV19 to TRBJ1-2, with D perhaps TRBD1 (6 bases). V gave up 3 bases and J gave up 3 bases, with 11 bases separating them. The CDR3 is made up of 14 amino acids. Germline V gene sequence: CDR1 LNHDA, CDR2 SQIVND (reference sequence). CDR3: CASSIGAGDYGYTF. The CDR3 DNA reads as TGTGCCAGTAGTATCGGCGCAGGGGACTATGGCTACACCTTC. Full variable domain (outside the CDR3, taken from reference TRBV19 and TRBJ1-2): DGGITQSPKYLFRKEGQNVTLSCEQNLNHDAMYWYRQDPGQGLRLIYYSQIVNDFQKGDIAEGYSVSREKKESFPLTVTSAQKNPTAFYLCASSIGAGDYGYTFGSGTRLTVV.

V usage is TRBV7-3 and J usage is TRBJ2-3; 11 nucleotides match TRBD2. There are 16 residues in the CDR3. Looked up from germline, CDR1 is SGHTA and CDR2 is FQGTGA. V shed 1 base, J shed 3 bases, and the junction held 3 bases outside the gene matches. The CDR3 nucleotides read TGTGCCAGCAGCTTAATTAGCGGGGGGGCAACAGATACGCAGTATTTT. This translates into CASSLISGGATDTQYF.

The table lists this clone with a count of one. The genes are TRBV4-2 and TRBJ2-2; 9 positions match TRBD2. V lost 8 bases to trimming and J lost 2 bases; unmatched junction nucleotides: 12. This CDR3 spans 17 amino acids. Germline CDR1 LGHNA, CDR2 YNFKEQ. The DNA of the CDR3 is TGTGCCAGCCGCGGGGGCGCGGGAGGGCCAAACACCGGGGAGCTGTTTTTT. Encoded protein: CASRGGAGGPNTGELFF.

The chain has TRBV12-3 or TRBV12-4 and TRBJ1-6; D not certain. The CDR3 is 13 amino acids. Trimming stripped 3 bases from V and 13 bases from J, with 13 bases between. CDR3 in DNA: TGTGCCAGCAGTTTGAACCCTGAGTCGCCCCTCCACTTT. Translated: CASSLNPESPLHF.

CDR3 loop: CASSIRDRGTEAFF. The CDR3, as DNA: TGTGCCAGCTCAATCCGGGACAGGGGCACTGAAGCTTTCTTT. The chain joins TRBV18 to TRBJ1-1; 10 bases align to TRBD1. V shed 5 bases and J 4 bases; nucleotides not matched to a gene: 4. Germline-derived CDR1 and CDR2 are KGHSH and LQKENI. The CDR3 is 14 amino acids.

The rearrangement links TRBV5-5 to TRBJ2-3, with 7 bases fitting TRBD2. Germline V gene lookup returns CDR1 SGHKS and CDR2 YYEKEE (reference sequence). This CDR3 region has 20 residues. V gave up 4 bases and J gave up 1 base; unmatched junction bases: 21. CDR3 nucleotides: TGTGCCAGCAGCCGTAACCCGGGGAGCGGGGCGCTAAGAGGCACAGATACGCAGTATTTT. Residues: CASSRNPGSGALRGTDTQYF.

The rearrangement links TRBV2 to TRBJ2-7; 9 nucleotides line up with TRBD2. J gave up 4 bases and V 4 bases, and 8 bases lay outside the gene matches. Germline loops: CDR1 SNHLY, CDR2 FYNNEI. CDR3 length: 15 amino acids. The CDR3 DNA follows: TGTGCCAGCAGTGGAATAATAGCGGGAGATTACGAGCAGTACTTC. Amino acid sequence: CASSGIIAGDYEQYF.